The rows below give T cell receptor beta chains drawn from one sample of a study of Ad26.COV2.S vaccination and SARS-CoV-2 variants. Assay: immunoSEQ multiplex PCR; the TCRdb copy retains only in-frame clones and omits some. Among under 400,000 clones listed, around 86% were seen once. Sequences were derived from peripheral blood, sampled in a trial of Ad26.COV2.S vaccine versus placebo. Source of these receptors: a person aged 18 to 59 who received the Ad26.COV2.S COVID-19 vaccine or a placebo. The CDR3 runs from the conserved cysteine through the conserved F or W. The D gene is left open where the match is weak. Where a row states a size, it is once, few, many or the class of an expanded clone; other rows omit it.

abundance: few
d_gene: -
len: 17
v_gene: TRBV7-9
j_gene: TRBJ2-4
CDR3nt: TGTGCCAGCAGCTTAGGGGGACCCCTACCAGCCAAAAACATTCAGTACTTC
CDR3aa: CASSLGGPLPAKNIQYF

abundance: few
d_gene: -
len: 14
v_gene: TRBV6-1
j_gene: TRBJ1-1
CDR3nt: TGTGCCAGCAGTTATGCAGATATGAACACTGAAGCTTTCTTT
CDR3aa: CASSYADMNTEAFF

abundance: -
d_gene: -
len: 15
v_gene: TRBV30
j_gene: TRBJ2-5
CDR3nt: TGTGCCTGGAGTCGGGGCAGGCGGACCCAAGAGACCCAGTACTTC
CDR3aa: CAWSRGRRTQETQYF

abundance: -
d_gene: -
len: 10
v_gene: TRBV5-8
j_gene: TRBJ1-2
CDR3nt: TGTGCCCCCAGAAGCGGTCGCTACACCTTC
CDR3aa: CAPRSGRYTF

abundance: few
d_gene: -
len: 14
v_gene: TRBV21-1
j_gene: TRBJ1-2
CDR3nt: TGTGCCAGCAGCGTAGGGGGCTCATCGAGAGGCTACACCTTC
CDR3aa: CASSVGGSSRGYTF

abundance: -
d_gene: TRBD1
len: 14
v_gene: TRBV5-1
j_gene: TRBJ2-5
CDR3nt: TGCGCCAGCAGCCTAACAGGGGGCCAAGAGACCCAGTACTTC
CDR3aa: CASSLTGGQETQYF

abundance: -
d_gene: TRBD1
len: 17
v_gene: TRBV5-4
j_gene: TRBJ1-1
CDR3nt: TGTGCCAGCAGCAACCGCCGGGACAGGGGGGAAGGCACTGAAGCTTTCTTT
CDR3aa: CASSNRRDRGEGTEAFF

abundance: -
d_gene: -
len: 16
v_gene: TRBV18
j_gene: TRBJ2-1
CDR3nt: TGTGCCAGCTCCCCGAAAATTGAGGTCTCCTACAATGAGCAGTTCTTC
CDR3aa: CASSPKIEVSYNEQFF

abundance: -
d_gene: -
len: 19
v_gene: TRBV5-3
j_gene: TRBJ1-4
CDR3nt: TGTGCCAGAAGCCCCACCGGAGGGGGGCGGATGGTATCTAATGAAAAACTGTTTTTT
CDR3aa: CARSPTGGGRMVSNEKLFF

abundance: -
d_gene: TRBD2
len: 14
v_gene: TRBV5-6
j_gene: TRBJ2-7
CDR3nt: TGTGCCAGCAGTCTGGGACTAGCCTACTACGAGCAGTACTTC
CDR3aa: CASSLGLAYYEQYF

abundance: -
d_gene: TRBD1
len: 14
v_gene: TRBV3-1/TRBV3-2
j_gene: TRBJ2-7
CDR3nt: TGTGCCAGCAGCCAAAAGGGACAGGTCCACGAGCAGTACTTC
CDR3aa: CASSQKGQVHEQYF

abundance: once
d_gene: TRBD1
len: 16
v_gene: TRBV12-5
j_gene: TRBJ1-5
CDR3nt: TGTGCTAGTGGTCCTCGGACAGGGAATAGCAATCAGCCCCAGCATTTT
CDR3aa: CASGPRTGNSNQPQHF

abundance: -
d_gene: TRBD1
len: 14
v_gene: TRBV27
j_gene: TRBJ1-6
CDR3nt: TGTGCCAGCAGGGGGACAGGGAATAATTCACCCCTCCACTTT
CDR3aa: CASRGTGNNSPLHF

abundance: -
d_gene: TRBD1
len: 15
v_gene: TRBV7-9
j_gene: TRBJ1-6
CDR3nt: TGTGCCAGCAGCCCTCTACGGACAGGGATTGCACCCCTCCACTTT
CDR3aa: CASSPLRTGIAPLHF

abundance: -
d_gene: TRBD2
len: 15
v_gene: TRBV5-4
j_gene: TRBJ2-2
CDR3nt: TGTGCCAGCAGCCAGACTAGCGGGGGGACCGGGGAGCTGTTTTTT
CDR3aa: CASSQTSGGTGELFF

abundance: -
d_gene: -
len: 15
v_gene: TRBV6-5
j_gene: TRBJ1-1
CDR3nt: TGTGCCAGCAGTTCTCGTCTACTTTTGAACACTGAAGCTTTCTTT
CDR3aa: CASSSRLLLNTEAFF

abundance: -
d_gene: -
len: 16
v_gene: TRBV4-1
j_gene: TRBJ1-2
CDR3nt: TGCGCCAGCAGCCCACTGACCGCCACTATTAACTATGGCTACACCTTC
CDR3aa: CASSPLTATINYGYTF

abundance: -
d_gene: -
len: 14
v_gene: TRBV27
j_gene: TRBJ1-5
CDR3nt: TGTGCCAGCAGTTTGTTCGGGCGAGGTCAGCCCCAGCATTTT
CDR3aa: CASSLFGRGQPQHF

abundance: -
d_gene: -
len: 15
v_gene: TRBV6-5
j_gene: TRBJ1-2
CDR3nt: TGTGCCAGCAGTCAGGGCGAGGTCAGGTTATATGGCTACACCTTC
CDR3aa: CASSQGEVRLYGYTF

abundance: -
d_gene: TRBD2
len: 11
v_gene: TRBV11-2
j_gene: TRBJ2-5
CDR3nt: TGTGCCACCATGCGGGGGGAGACCCAGTACTTC
CDR3aa: CATMRGETQYF

abundance: -
d_gene: -
len: 14
v_gene: TRBV30
j_gene: TRBJ1-3
CDR3nt: TGTGCCTGGAGTGTTCAGGGCACTGGAAACACCATATATTTT
CDR3aa: CAWSVQGTGNTIYF

abundance: -
d_gene: TRBD1
len: 14
v_gene: TRBV6-2/TRBV6-3
j_gene: TRBJ2-1
CDR3nt: TGTGCCAGCAGTCAACAGGGGGCAGGGGATGAGCAGTTCTTC
CDR3aa: CASSQQGAGDEQFF

abundance: -
d_gene: -
len: 15
v_gene: TRBV7-9
j_gene: TRBJ1-5
CDR3nt: TGTGCCAGCAGTTTAGGGACAAATGAAAATCAGCCCCAGCATTTT
CDR3aa: CASSLGTNENQPQHF

abundance: -
d_gene: TRBD1
len: 16
v_gene: TRBV5-1
j_gene: TRBJ2-5
CDR3nt: TGCGCCAGCAGCACCTTCAGGGGGCCGGGGCAAGAGACCCAGTACTTC
CDR3aa: CASSTFRGPGQETQYF

abundance: -
d_gene: TRBD1
len: 16
v_gene: TRBV11-3
j_gene: TRBJ2-3
CDR3nt: TGTGCCAGCTCGGGGGGACAGGGGGAGGGCACAGATACGCAGTATTTT
CDR3aa: CASSGGQGEGTDTQYF

abundance: -
d_gene: -
len: 14
v_gene: TRBV10-2
j_gene: TRBJ2-7
CDR3nt: TGCGCCAGCAGCAGTGGTGGGTTGGTCTACGAGCAGTACTTC
CDR3aa: CASSSGGLVYEQYF

abundance: -
d_gene: -
len: 11
v_gene: TRBV12-3/TRBV12-4
j_gene: TRBJ2-1
CDR3nt: TGTGCCAGCAGGTCCTACAATGAGCAGTTCTTC
CDR3aa: CASRSYNEQFF

abundance: -
d_gene: -
len: 13
v_gene: TRBV11-3
j_gene: TRBJ1-1
CDR3nt: TGTGCCAGCAGGGAAGGGCCGAACACTGAAGCTTTCTTT
CDR3aa: CASREGPNTEAFF

abundance: -
d_gene: TRBD1
len: 13
v_gene: TRBV30
j_gene: TRBJ2-3
CDR3nt: TGTGCCTGGGGGCAGGGGGTCGAGGATACGCAGTATTTT
CDR3aa: CAWGQGVEDTQYF

abundance: -
d_gene: -
len: 16
v_gene: TRBV7-8
j_gene: TRBJ1-6
CDR3nt: TGTGCCAGCAGCTTATCCTGGGCGGCGTATAATTCACCCCTCCACTTT
CDR3aa: CASSLSWAAYNSPLHF